These 15 T cell receptor beta chains came from one sample sequenced in a study of T cells in Graves' hyperthyroidism and ophthalmopathy. TCR beta CDR3 regions were amplified from RNA. HTBI primers were the set used in a first-round RT-PCR of the TCR CDR3. TCRdb analysed the multiplex PCR reads with MiXCR anew, one entry per CDR3 protein. The table records 550,000 to 700,000 distinct CDR3 sequences, 14% to 15% of them present only once. Material: blood. Receptors were obtained from a middle-aged woman with Graves' ophthalmopathy.

In its sample, this clonotype was seen a few times. The CDR3: CATSRGERDRSPLHF. CDR3 nucleotide sequence: TGTGCCACCAGCAGAGGGGAGAGGGACCGATCACCCCTCCACTTT. This chain links TRBV15 with TRBJ1-6; tentative D call: TRBD1 (5 bases). V was pared by 1 base and J by 10 bases, with 14 bases between. CDR3 length equals 15 residues. Per the germline V gene, CDR1 is LNHNV and CDR2 is YYDKDF (reference sequence). The entire variable domain, with the rest obtained from reference TRBV15 and TRBJ1-6, is as follows: DAMVIQNPRYQVTQFGKPVTLSCSQTLNHNVMYWYQQKSSQAPKLLFHYYDKDFNNEADTPDNFQSRRPNTSFCFLDIRSPGLGDTAMYLCATSRGERDRSPLHFGNGTRLTVT.

The chain uses TRBV28 and TRBJ2-2; no definite D call. CDR1 MDHEN and CDR2 SYDVKM come from the germline V gene. CDR3 length: 13 amino acids. The V end lost 9 bases, the J end lost 6 bases, and 14 bases lay between the germline ends. CDR3 region: CASWGSRAGELFF. The CDR3 DNA follows: TGTGCCAGTTGGGGATCCCGGGCCGGGGAGCTGTTTTTT.

This clonotype was observed many times. The genes are TRBV4-1 and TRBJ1-1; D perhaps matches TRBD1 (6 bases). This CDR3 region has 15 residues. V lost 0 bases and J lost 1, with 9 bases in between. Germline CDR1 and CDR2: MGHRA and YSYEKL. The CDR3 loop reads CASSQETGRNTEAFF. In DNA, the CDR3 is TGCGCCAGCAGCCAAGAAACAGGGAGGAACACTGAAGCTTTCTTT.

At least ten counts were recorded for this clonotype. The chain joins TRBV30 to TRBJ1-1; 8 bases fit TRBD1. CDR1 GTSNPN and CDR2 SVGIG come from the germline V gene (reference sequence). The CDR3 extends over 14 amino acids. With 0 bases clipped from V and 5 bases from J, the junction kept 5 bases outside the gene matches. CDR3 residues: CAWSVTGGTTEAFF. The CDR3 region has the DNA TGTGCCTGGAGTGTAACAGGGGGAACTACTGAAGCTTTCTTT. Drawing the rest from reference TRBV30 and TRBJ1-1, the complete variable domain is SQTIHQWPATLVQPVGSPLSLECTVEGTSNPNLYWYRQAAGRGLQLLFYSVGIGQISSEVPQNLSASRPQDRQFILSSKKLLLSDSGFYLCAWSVTGGTTEAFFGQGTRLTVV.

This clonotype was observed at least ten times. The chain couples TRBV20-1 to TRBJ2-7, with D hard to call. This CDR3 has 14 amino acids. V dropped 5 bases and J dropped 5 bases, with 19 bases sitting between them. Germline lookup yields CDR1 DFQATT and CDR2 SNEGSKA (reference sequence). The CDR3 DNA follows: TGCAGTGCTCCCAGACATCCCAACCCCGACGAGCAGTACTTC. As protein: CSAPRHPNPDEQYF.

This clonotype was seen ten or more times. The V call is TRBV5-1, the J call TRBJ2-7; weak D call: TRBD2 (5 bases). CDR1 SGHRS and CDR2 YFSETQ come from the germline V gene. V lost 0 bases and J lost 4, with 14 bases in between. The length of the CDR3 is 15 residues. The CDR3 nucleotides read TGCGCCAGCAGCTTGGTGGAGGCCGCCCCTTACGAGCAGTACTTC. Amino acids: CASSLVEAAPYEQYF.

The chain uses TRBV5-4 and TRBJ2-5; 8 bases agree with TRBD2. V shed 4 bases and J 4 bases; nucleotides not matched to a gene: 9. Germline CDR1 reads SGHNT; CDR2 reads YYREEE (reference sequence). This CDR3 is 15 amino acids long. CDR3 loop: CASSPRREVRETQYF. The CDR3 nucleotides read TGTGCCAGCAGCCCCAGGCGGGAGGTTAGAGAGACCCAGTACTTC.

The rearrangement uses TRBV28 and TRBJ2-7; 13 bases align to TRBD2. The CDR3 is 18 residues long. Losses at the gene ends were 8 bases for V and 7 bases for J; bases not matched to a gene: 20. Germline CDR1 is MDHEN and CDR2 is SYDVKM. CDR3 loop: CASPPPGTSGTRPWEQYF. The CDR3 bases are TGTGCCAGCCCACCCCCCGGGACTAGCGGGACCCGACCCTGGGAGCAGTACTTC.

This clonotype was detected ten times or more. This sequence joins TRBV2 and TRBJ2-5, with a possible D match to TRBD1 (6 bases). This CDR3 spans 14 amino acids. V lost 7 bases and J 0 bases, leaving 12 bases between the germline ends. Germline loops: CDR1 SNHLY, CDR2 FYNNEI. The CDR3 protein is CASTPDRHQETQYF. CDR3 nucleotide sequence: TGTGCCAGCACCCCGGACAGACACCAAGAGACCCAGTACTTC.

This clonotype was detected only once. The chain combines TRBV6-2 or TRBV6-3 with TRBJ1-5; D gene unclear. Trimming stripped 5 bases from V and 3 bases from J, with 11 bases between. CDR3 length: 14 residues. Germline-derived CDR1 and CDR2 are MNHEY and SVGEGT. The CDR3 spells CASSTTGVNQPQHF. For the CDR3, the DNA is TGTGCCAGCAGTACAACGGGAGTCAATCAGCCCCAGCATTTT.

This clonotype was recorded at least ten times. A junction end diverges from the germline sequence, so it may reflect a read error. This chain joins TRBV12-3 or TRBV12-4 and TRBJ2-7; D is uncertain. CDR3 length: 12 residues. CDR3 nucleotide sequence: TGTGCCAGCAGTTTAAACGCGGAGCTTCGGGCCTTC. Protein sequence: CASSLNAELRAF.

This clonotype occurred a few times. The DNA for the CDR3 is TGTGCCAGCAGATCCCCCGGGACTAGCGGGATGGTTGAGCAGTTCTTC. Translating it yields CASRSPGTSGMVEQFF. This sequence joins TRBV6-2 or TRBV6-3 and TRBJ2-1; 13 bases are a match to TRBD2. The J segment lost 9 bases and the V segment lost 6 bases, leaving 11 bases of the junction unmatched. Germline CDR1 MNHEY, CDR2 SVGEGT. This CDR3 region has 16 residues.

This clonotype was seen at least ten times. The chain is built from TRBV7-2 and TRBJ2-7; D gene ambiguous. The CDR3 extends over 14 amino acids. Germline V gene sequence: CDR1 SGHTA, CDR2 FQGNSA. V dropped 6 bases and J dropped 0 bases, with 12 bases sitting between them. CDR3 nucleotide sequence: TGTGCCAGCAGTTTGGCGGATAGCTCCTACGAGCAGTACTTC. It is translated as CASSLADSSYEQYF.

In its sample, this clonotype was seen a few times. The CDR3 DNA is TGTGCCACTCCGACAGGGCAATCGGGACTGAATGGCTACACCTTC. Its protein product is CATPTGQSGLNGYTF. The chain combines TRBV7-3 with TRBJ1-2; 7 bases are shared with TRBD1. V lost 10 bases and J lost 6; bases outside the gene matches: 17. The germline V gene has CDR1 SGHTA and CDR2 FQGTGA. This CDR3 comprises 15 residues.

The chain carries TRBV19 and TRBJ2-7, with D unresolved. Trimming removed 1 base at V and 5 bases at J, with 12 bases between. There are 14 residues in the CDR3. Germline CDR1 LNHDA, CDR2 SQIVND (reference sequence). This CDR3 is CASSIAGETNEQYF. The CDR3 DNA reads TGTGCCAGTAGTATAGCAGGCGAGACGAACGAGCAGTACTTC.